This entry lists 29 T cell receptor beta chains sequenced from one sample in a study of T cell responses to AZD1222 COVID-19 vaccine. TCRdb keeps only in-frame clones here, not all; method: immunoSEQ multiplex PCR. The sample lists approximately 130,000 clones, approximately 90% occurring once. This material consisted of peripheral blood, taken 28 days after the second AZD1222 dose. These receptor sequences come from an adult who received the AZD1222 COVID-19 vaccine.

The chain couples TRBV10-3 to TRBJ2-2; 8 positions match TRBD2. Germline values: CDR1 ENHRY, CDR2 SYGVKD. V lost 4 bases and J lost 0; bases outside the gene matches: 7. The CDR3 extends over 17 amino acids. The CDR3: CAISANLAGPNTGELFF. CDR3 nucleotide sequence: TGTGCCATCAGTGCAAATTTAGCGGGACCGAACACCGGGGAGCTGTTTTTT.

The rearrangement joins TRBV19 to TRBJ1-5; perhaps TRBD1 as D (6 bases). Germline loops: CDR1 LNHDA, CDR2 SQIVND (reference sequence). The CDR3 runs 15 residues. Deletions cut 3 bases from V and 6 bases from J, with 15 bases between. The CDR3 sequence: CASSILGAGGQPQHF. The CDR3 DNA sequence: TGTGCCAGTAGTATTCTGGGGGCCGGAGGTCAGCCCCAGCATTTT.

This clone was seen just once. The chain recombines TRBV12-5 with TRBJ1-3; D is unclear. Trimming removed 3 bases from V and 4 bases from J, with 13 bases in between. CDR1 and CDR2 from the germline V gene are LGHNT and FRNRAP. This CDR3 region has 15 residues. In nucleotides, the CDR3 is TGTGCTAGTGGTTTATGGGGTGGAGGAGGAAACACCATATATTTT. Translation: CASGLWGGGGNTIYF.

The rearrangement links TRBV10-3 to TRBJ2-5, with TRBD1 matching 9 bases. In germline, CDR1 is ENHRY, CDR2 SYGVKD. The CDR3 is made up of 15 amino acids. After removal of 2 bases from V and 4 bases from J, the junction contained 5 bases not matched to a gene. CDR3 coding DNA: TGTGCCATCAGTGAGACCGGACAGGGGATAGAGACCCAGTACTTC. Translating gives CAISETGQGIETQYF.

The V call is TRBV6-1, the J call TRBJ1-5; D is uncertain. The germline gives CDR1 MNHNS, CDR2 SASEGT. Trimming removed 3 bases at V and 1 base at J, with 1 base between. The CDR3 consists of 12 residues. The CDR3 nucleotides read TGTGCCAGCAGTGACAGCAATCAGCCCCAGCATTTT. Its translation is CASSDSNQPQHF.

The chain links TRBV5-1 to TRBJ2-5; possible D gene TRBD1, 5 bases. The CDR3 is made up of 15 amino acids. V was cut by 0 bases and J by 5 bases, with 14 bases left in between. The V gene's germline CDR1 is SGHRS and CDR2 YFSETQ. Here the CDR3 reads CASSLGQGMGETQYF. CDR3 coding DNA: TGCGCCAGCAGCTTGGGGCAGGGAATGGGGGAGACCCAGTACTTC.

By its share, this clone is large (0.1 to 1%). The CDR3 bases are TGTGCCAGCAGCCAGGTTGGGACAGCTGAAGCTTTCTTT. It specifies CASSQVGTAEAFF. This chain links TRBV4-2 with TRBJ1-1; 7 bases fit TRBD1. The CDR3 has 13 residues. CDR1 LGHNA and CDR2 YNFKEQ come from the germline V gene. V trimming: 3 bases; J trimming: 6 bases; junction bases outside the gene matches: 4.

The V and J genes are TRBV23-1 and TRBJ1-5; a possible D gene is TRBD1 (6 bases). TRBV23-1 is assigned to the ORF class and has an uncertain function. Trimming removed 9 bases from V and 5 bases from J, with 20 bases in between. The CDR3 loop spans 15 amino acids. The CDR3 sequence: CASKAWTAGHQPQHF. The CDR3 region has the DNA TGCGCCAGTAAAGCCTGGACAGCAGGCCATCAGCCCCAGCATTTT.

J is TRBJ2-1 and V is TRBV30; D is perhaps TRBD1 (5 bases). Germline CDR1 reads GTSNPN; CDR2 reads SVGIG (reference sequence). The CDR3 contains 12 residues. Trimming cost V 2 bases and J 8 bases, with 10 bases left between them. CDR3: CAWSPQGYEQFF. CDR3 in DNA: TGTGCCTGGAGTCCCCAGGGCTATGAGCAGTTCTTC.

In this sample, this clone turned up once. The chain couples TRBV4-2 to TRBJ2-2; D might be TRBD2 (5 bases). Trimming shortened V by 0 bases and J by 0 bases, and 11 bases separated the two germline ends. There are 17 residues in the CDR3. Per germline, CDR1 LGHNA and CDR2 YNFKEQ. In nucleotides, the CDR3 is TGTGCCAGCAGCCAAGATTGGAGCGGAACGAACACCGGGGAGCTGTTTTTT. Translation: CASSQDWSGTNTGELFF.

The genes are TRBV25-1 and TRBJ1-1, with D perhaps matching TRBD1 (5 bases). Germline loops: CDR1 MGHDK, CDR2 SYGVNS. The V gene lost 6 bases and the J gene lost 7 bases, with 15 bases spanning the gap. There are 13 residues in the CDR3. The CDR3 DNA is TGTGCCAGCAGGGGGGAGGGGTTCAATGAAGCTTTCTTT. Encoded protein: CASRGEGFNEAFF.

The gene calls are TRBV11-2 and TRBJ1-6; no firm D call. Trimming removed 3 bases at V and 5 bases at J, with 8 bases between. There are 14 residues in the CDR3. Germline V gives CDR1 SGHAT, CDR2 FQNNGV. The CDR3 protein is CASSFSPDNSPLHF. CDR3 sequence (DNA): TGTGCCAGCAGCTTTTCGCCAGATAATTCACCCCTCCACTTT.

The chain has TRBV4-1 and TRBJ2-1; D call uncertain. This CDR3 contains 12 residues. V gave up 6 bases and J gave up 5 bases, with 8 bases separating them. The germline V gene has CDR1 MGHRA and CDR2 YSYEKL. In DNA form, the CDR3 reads TGCGCCAGCAGTCGTACTGACAATGAGCAGTTCTTC. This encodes CASSRTDNEQFF.

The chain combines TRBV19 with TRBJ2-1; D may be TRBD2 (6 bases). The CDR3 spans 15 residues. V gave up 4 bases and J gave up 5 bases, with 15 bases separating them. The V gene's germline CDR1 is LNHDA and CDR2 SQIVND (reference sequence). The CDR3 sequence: CASSRSLASDNEQFF. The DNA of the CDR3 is TGTGCCAGTAGTAGATCTTTGGCTAGCGACAATGAGCAGTTCTTC. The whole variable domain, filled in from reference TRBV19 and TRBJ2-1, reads DGGITQSPKYLFRKEGQNVTLSCEQNLNHDAMYWYRQDPGQGLRLIYYSQIVNDFQKGDIAEGYSVSREKKESFPLTVTSAQKNPTAFYLCASSRSLASDNEQFFGPGTRLTVL.

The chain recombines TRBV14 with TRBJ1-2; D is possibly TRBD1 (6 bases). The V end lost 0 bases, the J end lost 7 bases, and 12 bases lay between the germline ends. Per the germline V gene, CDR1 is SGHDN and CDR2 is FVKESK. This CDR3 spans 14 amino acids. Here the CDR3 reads CASSQEGGGRGYTF. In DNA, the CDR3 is TGTGCCAGCAGCCAAGAAGGGGGGGGACGTGGCTACACCTTC.

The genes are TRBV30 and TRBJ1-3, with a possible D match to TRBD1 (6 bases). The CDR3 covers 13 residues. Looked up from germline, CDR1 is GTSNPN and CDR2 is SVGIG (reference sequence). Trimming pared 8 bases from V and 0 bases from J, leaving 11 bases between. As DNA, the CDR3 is TGTGCCCGACAGGAGGGCTCTGGAAACACCATATATTTT. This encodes CARQEGSGNTIYF.

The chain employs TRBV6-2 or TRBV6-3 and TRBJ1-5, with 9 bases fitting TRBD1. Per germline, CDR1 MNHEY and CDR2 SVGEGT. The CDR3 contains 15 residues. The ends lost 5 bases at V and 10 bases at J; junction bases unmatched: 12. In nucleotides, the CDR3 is TGTGCCAGCAGTCCCAACAGGGGGCCCCGCCAACCCCAGCATTTT. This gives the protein CASSPNRGPRQPQHF.

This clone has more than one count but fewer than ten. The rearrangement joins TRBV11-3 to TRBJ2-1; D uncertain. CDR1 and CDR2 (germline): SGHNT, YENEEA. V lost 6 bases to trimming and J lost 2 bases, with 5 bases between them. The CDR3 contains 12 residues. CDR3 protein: CASRGPYNEQFF. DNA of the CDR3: TGTGCCAGCAGGGGCCCCTACAATGAGCAGTTCTTC.

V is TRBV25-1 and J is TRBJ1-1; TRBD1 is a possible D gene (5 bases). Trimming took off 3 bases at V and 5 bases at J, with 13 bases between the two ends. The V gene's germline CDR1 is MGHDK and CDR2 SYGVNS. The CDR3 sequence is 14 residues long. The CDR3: CASSDMGTRTEAFF. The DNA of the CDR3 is TGTGCCAGCAGTGATATGGGGACTCGGACTGAAGCTTTCTTT.

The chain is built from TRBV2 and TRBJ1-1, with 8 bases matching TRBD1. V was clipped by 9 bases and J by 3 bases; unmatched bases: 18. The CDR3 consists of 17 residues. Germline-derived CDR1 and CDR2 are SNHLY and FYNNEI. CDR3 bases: TGTGCCAGATACCTATCCCGGGACAGGAATTGGGACACTGAAGCTTTCTTT. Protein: CARYLSRDRNWDTEAFF. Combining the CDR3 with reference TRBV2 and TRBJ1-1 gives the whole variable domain EPEVTQTPSHQVTQMGQEVILRCVPISNHLYFYWYRQILGQKVEFLVSFYNNEISEKSEIFDDQFSVERPDGSNFTLKIRSTKLEDSAMYFCARYLSRDRNWDTEAFFGQGTRLTVV.

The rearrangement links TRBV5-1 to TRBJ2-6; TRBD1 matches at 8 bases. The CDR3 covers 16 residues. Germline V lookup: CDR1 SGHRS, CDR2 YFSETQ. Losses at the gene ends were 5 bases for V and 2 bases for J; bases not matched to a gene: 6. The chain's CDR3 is CASRLTGAPGANVLTF. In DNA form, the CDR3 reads TGCGCCAGCAGGCTGACAGGGGCTCCTGGGGCCAACGTCCTGACTTTC.

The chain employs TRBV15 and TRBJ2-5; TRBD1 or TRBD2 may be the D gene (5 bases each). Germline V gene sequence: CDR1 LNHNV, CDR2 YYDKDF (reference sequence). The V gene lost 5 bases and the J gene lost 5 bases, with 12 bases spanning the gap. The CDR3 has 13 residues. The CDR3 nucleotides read TGTGCCACCAGCGGGGACCGCGCGGAGACCCAGTACTTC. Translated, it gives CATSGDRAETQYF.

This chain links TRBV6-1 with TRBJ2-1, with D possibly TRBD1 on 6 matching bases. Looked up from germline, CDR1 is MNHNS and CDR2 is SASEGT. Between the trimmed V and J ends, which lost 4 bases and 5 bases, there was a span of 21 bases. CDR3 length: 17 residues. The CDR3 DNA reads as TGTGCCAGCAGTGTAAGGACAGAATGGGTTAATAACAATGAGCAGTTCTTC. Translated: CASSVRTEWVNNNEQFF.

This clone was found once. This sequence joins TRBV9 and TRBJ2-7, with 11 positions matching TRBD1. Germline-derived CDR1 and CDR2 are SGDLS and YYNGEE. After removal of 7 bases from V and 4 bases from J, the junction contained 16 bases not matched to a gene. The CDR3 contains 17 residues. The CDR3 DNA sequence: TGTGCCAGCGGGGACAGGGGGGAGCCTCGGAGATTTTACGAGCAGTACTTC. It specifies CASGDRGEPRRFYEQYF.

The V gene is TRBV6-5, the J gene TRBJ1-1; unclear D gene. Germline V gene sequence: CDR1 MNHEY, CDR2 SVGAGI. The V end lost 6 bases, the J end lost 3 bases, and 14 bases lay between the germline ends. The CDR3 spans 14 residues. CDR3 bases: TGTGCCAGCAGCTATATCCCGGAGTACACTGAAGCTTTCTTT. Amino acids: CASSYIPEYTEAFF.

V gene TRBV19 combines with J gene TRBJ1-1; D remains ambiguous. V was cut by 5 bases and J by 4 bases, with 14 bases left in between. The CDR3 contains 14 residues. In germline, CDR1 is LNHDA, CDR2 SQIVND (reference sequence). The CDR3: CASSFLGVGTEAFF. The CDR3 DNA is TGTGCCAGTAGTTTTCTCGGGGTAGGCACTGAAGCTTTCTTT. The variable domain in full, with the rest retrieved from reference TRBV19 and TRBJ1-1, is DGGITQSPKYLFRKEGQNVTLSCEQNLNHDAMYWYRQDPGQGLRLIYYSQIVNDFQKGDIAEGYSVSREKKESFPLTVTSAQKNPTAFYLCASSFLGVGTEAFFGQGTRLTVV.

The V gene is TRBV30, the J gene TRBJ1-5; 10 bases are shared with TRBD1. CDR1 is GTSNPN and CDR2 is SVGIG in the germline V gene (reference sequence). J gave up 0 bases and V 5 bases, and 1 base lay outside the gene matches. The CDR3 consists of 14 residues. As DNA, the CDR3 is TGTGCCTGGGGGACAGGGGTTAGCAATCAGCCCCAGCATTTT. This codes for CAWGTGVSNQPQHF.

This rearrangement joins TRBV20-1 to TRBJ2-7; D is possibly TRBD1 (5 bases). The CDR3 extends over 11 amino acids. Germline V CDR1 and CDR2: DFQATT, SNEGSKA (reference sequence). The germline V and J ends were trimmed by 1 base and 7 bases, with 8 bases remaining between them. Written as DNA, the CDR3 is TGCAGTGCTAGAGCAGGGTTTGAGCAGTACTTC. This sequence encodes CSARAGFEQYF.

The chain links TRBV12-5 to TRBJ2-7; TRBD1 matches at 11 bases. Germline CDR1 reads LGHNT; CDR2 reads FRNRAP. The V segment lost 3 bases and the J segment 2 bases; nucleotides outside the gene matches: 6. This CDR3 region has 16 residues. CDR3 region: CASGFGTGGGTYEQYF. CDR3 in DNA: TGTGCTAGTGGTTTCGGGACAGGGGGAGGCACCTACGAGCAGTACTTC.